This section outlines one T cell receptor beta chain sequence together with its context. The antigen remains unidentified. The TRB cDNA libraries were prepared by 5' RACE with UMI labels. TCRdb reanalyzed the 5' RACE reads and collapses them to one entry per CDR3 protein, without DNA. In all, the sample yields some 120,000 distinct CDR3 sequences. Naive CD8+ T cells had a CD45RO-CCR7+CD27+CD95- phenotype. These data belong to a study of CXCR3-negative and CXCR3-positive naive CD8 T cells. Study-wide results and caveats: TRB CDR3s were more hydrophobic in CXCR3-positive than in CXCR3-negative naive cells. CXCR3-negative and CXCR3-positive naive cells shared comparable TRBV-TRBJ usage, but memory cells did not. Memory CD8+ cells had much lower diversity, and both naive subsets had comparably high diversity.

This clonotype originated in a human donor in good health. Some clones in this sample may be carry-over from other donors' samples. Sequenced material: naive CXCR3+ CD8+ T cells from blood. Indicated subset: CD45RO-CCR7+CD27+CD95- naive CD8+ T cells expressing CXCR3 (TNR3+).

CDR3 sequence reads: CSARAGLGRYSNQPQHF. The J gene is TRBJ1-5, the V gene TRBV20-1; TCRdb selects TRBD1, and the lack of DNA leaves this call unchecked. CDR3 length equals 17 residues. Germline V gives CDR1 DFQATT, CDR2 SNEGSKA (reference sequence).